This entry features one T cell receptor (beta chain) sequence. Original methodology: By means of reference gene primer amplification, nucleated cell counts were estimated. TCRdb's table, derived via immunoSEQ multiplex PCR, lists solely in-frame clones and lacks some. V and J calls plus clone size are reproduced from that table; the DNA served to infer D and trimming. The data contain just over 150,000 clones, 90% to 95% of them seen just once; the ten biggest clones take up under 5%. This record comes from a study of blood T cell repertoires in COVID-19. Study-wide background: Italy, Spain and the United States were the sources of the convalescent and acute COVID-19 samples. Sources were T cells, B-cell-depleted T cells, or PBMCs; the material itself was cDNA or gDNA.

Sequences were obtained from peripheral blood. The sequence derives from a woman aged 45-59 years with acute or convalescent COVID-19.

The CDR3 sequence is CAISESSIGGKGYTF. The CDR3 DNA reads as TGTGCCATCAGTGAGTCGAGTATCGGAGGGAAGGGCTACACCTTC. The chain links TRBV10-3 to TRBJ1-2, with D unclear. Germline CDR1 reads ENHRY; CDR2 reads SYGVKD. The V end was cut by 0 bases, the J end by 8 bases, with 16 bases between. The CDR3 has 15 amino acids.